This T cell receptor (beta chain) was identified during a study of cytomegalovirus exposure and HLA in healthy donors. The CDR3 sequence is 16 residues long. The germline gives CDR1 SQVTM, CDR2 ANQGSEA. Trimming at V came to 4 bases and at J to 4 bases, leaving 9 bases not matched to a gene. Here immunoSEQ multiplex PCR was the method, and the copy in TCRdb shows in-frame clones only, minus some. The repertoire holds approximately 65,000 clones, with about 95% as singletons. Remarks on this clone: The antigen is unknown.

Study-wide results and caveats: Most TCR sequences were rare, but some public TCRs occurred in many donors. In the 120 or so validation repertoires, around 95% of cluster scores exceeded 0, per a later analysis. With high specificity and sensitivity, the classifier reportedly diagnosed cytomegalovirus status.

While the first cohort had about 610 subjects, the donors belonged to the separate validation cohort of fewer than 150 subjects. The TCR was taken from a woman between 18 and 30 years old in good health and CMV-seronegative. The sample was PBMCs. The J gene is TRBJ2-1, the V gene TRBV29-1; 11 nucleotides agree with TRBD2. CDR3 residues: CSVGGGGTSGYNEQFF. The CDR3 DNA reads as TGCAGCGTTGGGGGAGGGGGGACTAGCGGATACAATGAGCAGTTCTTC.